This entry lists 26 T cell receptor beta chains sequenced from one sample in a study of blood T cell repertoires in COVID-19. The method was immunoSEQ multiplex PCR; TCRdb's version includes in-frame clones alone and lacks a portion of them. The data contain 70,000 or so clones, 65% to 90% of them singletons. Sequenced material: peripheral blood. The receptors shown here come from a woman aged 60 to 75 with acute or convalescent COVID-19.

This clone was observed a few times. The chain joins TRBV7-2 to TRBJ1-4, with 7 bases aligning to TRBD1. This CDR3 is 15 amino acids long. Germline-derived CDR1 and CDR2 are SGHTA and FQGNSA. V was pared by 6 bases and J by 1 base, with 5 bases of the junction left unmatched. In nucleotides, the CDR3 is TGTGCCAGCAGGCGACAGGGCGGAACTAATGAAAAACTGTTTTTT. Its translation: CASRRQGGTNEKLFF.

The genes are TRBV9 and TRBJ1-4; D is perhaps TRBD1 (6 bases). Germline V gene lookup returns CDR1 SGDLS and CDR2 YYNGEE. V was cut by 4 bases and J by 0 bases, with 13 bases left in between. The CDR3 contains 16 residues. The DNA for the CDR3 is TGTGCCAGCAGCCCCCAACAGGGCGCAACTAATGAAAAACTGTTTTTT. Translating gives CASSPQQGATNEKLFF.

The chain links TRBV9 to TRBJ1-1, with a possible D match to TRBD1 (5 bases). V shed 2 bases and J shed 4 bases, with 9 bases lying between them. The germline V gene has CDR1 SGDLS and CDR2 YYNGEE. The CDR3 runs to 13 residues. The CDR3 region is CASSVGRGTEAFF. CDR3 bases: TGTGCCAGCAGCGTCGGTAGGGGCACTGAAGCTTTCTTT.

The chain has TRBV4-1 and TRBJ2-3; 9 bases map to TRBD1. Germline assignment: CDR1 MGHRA and CDR2 YSYEKL. With V trimmed by 3 bases and J by 1 base, 8 bases remained unmatched. There are 17 residues in the CDR3. The CDR3 DNA reads TGCGCCAGCAGCCAGCCGGGACAGGGTAGGGGCACAGATACGCAGTATTTT. Its protein product is CASSQPGQGRGTDTQYF.

This clone was picked up one time. Given a much more abundant clone one base away, this may be a read error. Additional DNA sequences in this sample encode the identical CDR3. The chain carries TRBV6-1 and TRBJ2-7; D is unresolved. Per germline, CDR1 MNHNS and CDR2 SASEGT. The germline V and J ends were trimmed by 3 bases and 7 bases, with 4 bases remaining between them. This CDR3 is 10 amino acids long. The CDR3 region is CASSDNEQYF. The CDR3, as DNA: TGTGCCAGCAGTGATAATGAGCAGTACTTC.

The CDR3 sequence: CASSLGELEGYTF. The CDR3 DNA sequence: TGTGCCAGCAGCTTAGGGGAGTTAGAGGGCTACACCTTC. The chain uses TRBV7-9 and TRBJ1-2, with D unresolved. Trimming pared 1 base from V and 8 bases from J, leaving 11 bases between. The CDR3 sequence is 13 residues long. CDR1 and CDR2 from the germline V gene are SEHNR and FQNEAQ (reference sequence).

Worth noting for this clone: Because the CDR3's place on the DNA is in doubt, the DNA is left out and the CDR3 is given as listed by TCRdb. The chain recombines TRBV5-4 with TRBJ2-1; the DNA was not used to check the table's D call, TRBD1. The V gene's germline CDR1 is SGHNT and CDR2 YYREEE (reference sequence). The CDR3 has 16 residues if both end residues are counted. The CDR3 here is CASSPSVGQGARYKFF.

This clone showed up just once. The genes are TRBV6-2 or TRBV6-3 and TRBJ2-4, with a tentative D call TRBD2 (5 bases). The CDR3 extends over 17 amino acids. Trimming removed 5 bases from V and 5 bases from J, with 22 bases in between. CDR1 and CDR2 (germline): MNHEY, SVGEGT. The CDR3 reads CASSPLRLRAAENIQYF. DNA for the CDR3: TGTGCCAGCAGTCCCCTCCGGCTGAGGGCCGCCGAAAACATTCAGTACTTC.

The chain recombines TRBV30 with TRBJ2-4; 13 nucleotides line up with TRBD2. Germline trimming cut 0 bases from V and 6 bases from J; bases unmatched to any gene: 5. CDR1 and CDR2 from the germline V gene are GTSNPN and SVGIG (reference sequence). This CDR3 region has 16 residues. The CDR3 nucleotides read TGTGCCTGGAGTGTGGGGACTAGCGGGGCGGGAAACATTCAGTACTTC. As protein: CAWSVGTSGAGNIQYF.

V and J are TRBV24-1 and TRBJ1-2, with D possibly being TRBD1 (5 bases). The CDR3 has 13 residues. Trimming left V 4 bases short and J 5 bases short, with 10 bases between. Germline values: CDR1 KGHDR, CDR2 SFDVKD. The CDR3 spells CATSEVSGYGYTF. CDR3 in DNA: TGTGCCACCAGTGAGGTCTCAGGGTATGGCTACACCTTC.

V usage is TRBV5-1 and J usage is TRBJ1-4; weak D call: TRBD1 (6 bases). V gave up 4 bases and J gave up 4 bases, with 8 bases separating them. Germline V CDR1 and CDR2: SGHRS, YFSETQ. This CDR3 is built from 13 residues. CDR3 nucleotide sequence: TGCGCCAGCAGCGGACAGTATAATGAAAAACTGTTTTTT. It yields the protein CASSGQYNEKLFF.

The V and J genes are TRBV30 and TRBJ2-2; TRBD1 agrees at 7 bases. V trimming: 8 bases; J trimming: 4 bases; junction bases outside the gene matches: 1. This CDR3 comprises 11 residues. In germline, CDR1 is GTSNPN, CDR2 SVGIG (reference sequence). As DNA, the CDR3 is TGTGCCGGGACAGTCACCGGGGAGCTGTTTTTT. This sequence encodes CAGTVTGELFF. The whole variable domain, remainder taken from reference TRBV30 and TRBJ2-2, is SQTIHQWPATLVQPVGSPLSLECTVEGTSNPNLYWYRQAAGRGLQLLFYSVGIGQISSEVPQNLSASRPQDRQFILSSKKLLLSDSGFYLCAGTVTGELFFGEGSRLTVL.

The chain couples TRBV5-1 to TRBJ1-3; no definite D call. CDR1 is SGHRS, CDR2 YFSETQ, per germline. This CDR3 has 12 residues. V lost 3 bases and J lost 3, with 4 bases in between. The CDR3 DNA follows: TGCGCCAGCAGCTCCGGTGGAAACACCATATATTTT. Amino acid sequence: CASSSGGNTIYF.

The chain uses TRBV30 and TRBJ2-3; 7 bases are a match to TRBD1. CDR3 length: 14 residues. Trimming took 1 base from V and 1 from J; bases not matched to a gene: 2. Germline V gene lookup returns CDR1 GTSNPN and CDR2 SVGIG (reference sequence). CDR3 coding DNA: TGTGCCTGGAGTGGGGGACAGCGCACAGATACGCAGTATTTT. It yields the protein CAWSGGQRTDTQYF.

By share of the sample, this clone is medium-sized. V is TRBV5-1 and J is TRBJ1-5, with D perhaps TRBD1 (6 bases). This CDR3 is 15 amino acids long. V was trimmed by 0 bases and J by 7 bases, leaving 14 bases between them. Germline values: CDR1 SGHRS, CDR2 YFSETQ. For the CDR3, the DNA is TGCGCCAGCAGCTTGGATTCTACAGGGTCCCAGCCCCAGCATTTT. This codes for CASSLDSTGSQPQHF. Complete variable domain (other parts from reference TRBV5-1 and TRBJ1-5): KAGVTQTPRYLIKTRGQQVTLSCSPISGHRSVSWYQQTPGQGLQFLFEYFSETQRNKGNFPGRFSGRQFSNSRSEMNVSTLELGDSALYLCASSLDSTGSQPQHFGDGTRLSIL.

The V gene is TRBV18, the J gene TRBJ2-7, with TRBD2 matching over 12 bases. V dropped 5 bases and J dropped 0; count of bases not matched to a gene: 17. In germline, CDR1 is KGHSH, CDR2 LQKENI. This CDR3 has 20 amino acids. The CDR3 spells CASSILSLAGGQGPSYEQYF. The CDR3 bases are TGTGCCAGCTCAATCCTTTCCCTAGCGGGGGGGCAGGGCCCCTCCTACGAGCAGTACTTC.

The rearrangement uses TRBV7-3 and TRBJ1-2; no clear D gene. Germline V gene lookup returns CDR1 SGHTA and CDR2 FQGTGA. The length of the CDR3 is 17 residues. V lost 5 bases and J 5 bases, leaving 24 bases between the germline ends. In DNA, the CDR3 is TGTGCCAGCAGCCCGGAGGGCAGGAAGGCAACTACTTATGGCTACACCTTC. Its protein product is CASSPEGRKATTYGYTF.

The V gene is TRBV25-1, the J gene TRBJ2-1; possibly TRBD2 for D (6 bases). The germline V gene has CDR1 MGHDK and CDR2 SYGVNS. V lost 7 bases and J 4 bases, leaving 8 bases between the germline ends. This CDR3 spans 12 amino acids. The CDR3 DNA reads TGTGCCAGCACTGGAGGGTACAATGAGCAGTTCTTC. This codes for CASTGGYNEQFF.

This clone was counted a single time. The rearrangement uses TRBV30 and TRBJ1-6; D is unresolved. CDR1 is GTSNPN, CDR2 SVGIG, per germline (reference sequence). This CDR3 spans 14 amino acids. The V end was cut by 1 base, the J end by 6 bases, with 10 bases between. CDR3 sequence reads: CAWSDMALNSPLHF. In DNA, the CDR3 is TGTGCCTGGAGTGACATGGCTCTTAATTCACCCCTCCACTTT.

This chain links TRBV12-3 or TRBV12-4 with TRBJ1-5, with 9 bases lining up with TRBD1. V lost 10 bases, J lost 7 bases, and 5 bases stayed unmatched. There are 12 residues in the CDR3. The CDR3 DNA reads as TGTGCCACCGGGGACAGGGACCAGCCCCAGCATTTT. This gives the protein CATGDRDQPQHF.

The genes are TRBV2 and TRBJ1-5; TRBD1 matches at 11 bases. The CDR3 is 16 amino acids. The V and J ends lost 6 bases and 2 bases, in that order; junction bases with no gene match: 6. Germline CDR1 reads SNHLY; CDR2 reads FYNNEI. The DNA of the CDR3 is TGTGCCAGCAGCGATCGGACAGGGGGCGGCAATCAGCCCCAGCATTTT. This sequence encodes CASSDRTGGGNQPQHF.

The rearrangement links TRBV6-1 to TRBJ2-1; 11 positions match TRBD2. The V segment lost 1 base and the J segment 7 bases; nucleotides outside the gene matches: 6. The germline V gene has CDR1 MNHNS and CDR2 SASEGT. The CDR3 has 16 amino acids. CDR3 sequence reads: CASSEVFSGGANEQFF. The DNA of the CDR3 is TGTGCCAGCAGTGAAGTTTTTAGCGGGGGGGCTAATGAGCAGTTCTTC.

This chain joins TRBV5-1 and TRBJ1-6; the D gene is possibly TRBD1 (6 bases). Germline values: CDR1 SGHRS, CDR2 YFSETQ. The CDR3 sequence is 17 residues long. Trimming took off 6 bases at V and 0 bases at J, with 16 bases between the two ends. Written as DNA, the CDR3 is TGCGCCAGCACTCTCCAGGGGCCGAGCTCCTATAATTCACCCCTCCACTTT. Protein: CASTLQGPSSYNSPLHF.

The gene calls are TRBV10-2 and TRBJ2-5; 8 nucleotides match TRBD1. V lost 0 bases to trimming and J lost 7 bases; unmatched junction nucleotides: 7. The germline gives CDR1 WSHSY, CDR2 SAAADI. The CDR3 length is 15 residues. DNA for the CDR3: TGCGCCAGCAGTGAGTCCGGCAGGGGGCACGGGACCCAGTACTTC. Amino acid sequence: CASSESGRGHGTQYF.

The rearrangement joins TRBV4-2 to TRBJ2-6; D not resolved. From germline, CDR1 is LGHNA and CDR2 YNFKEQ. CDR3 length equals 17 residues. The V gene lost 0 bases and the J gene lost 0 bases, with 9 bases spanning the gap. For the CDR3, the DNA is TGTGCCAGCAGCCAAGATGAGTTGTCCTCTGGGGCCAACGTCCTGACTTTC. Translated: CASSQDELSSGANVLTF.

The rearrangement links TRBV21-1 to TRBJ1-1; TRBD1 is the table's D call and was not checked against the DNA. TRBV21-1 is flagged as a pseudogene. This CDR3 is built from 14 residues. This CDR3 reads CASSLQGADTEAFF. DNA of the CDR3: TGTGCCAGCAGCTTACAGGGGGCGGACACTGAAGCTTTCTTT.